The 29 T cell receptor beta chains given below trace back to one sample, sequenced in a study of blood T cell repertoires in COVID-19. TCRdb's copy holds only in-frame clones and misses some; the assay was immunoSEQ multiplex PCR. The table lists roughly 110,000 clones, 80% to 85% of them singletons. The sample consisted of peripheral blood. All receptors derive from a woman aged 70-85 years with acute or convalescent COVID-19.

The chain uses TRBV7-9 and TRBJ1-2, with 7 bases identical to TRBD1. V gave up 5 bases and J gave up 1 base; unmatched junction bases: 7. The CDR3 length is 15 residues. CDR1 and CDR2 (germline): SEHNR, FQNEAQ (reference sequence). The CDR3 DNA reads TGTGCCAGCAGCCTGGGGACAGATCTTAACTATGGCTACACCTTC. As protein: CASSLGTDLNYGYTF.

This clone has a handful of counts. CDR3 nucleotides: TGTGCCAGCAGCTCCGCAGGGGGGTATGGCTACACCTTC. It yields the protein CASSSAGGYGYTF. The chain carries TRBV5-4 and TRBJ1-2; TRBD1 matches at 7 bases. J was trimmed by 5 bases and V by 3 bases; bases with no gene match: 4. The CDR3 covers 13 residues. From germline, CDR1 is SGHNT and CDR2 YYREEE (reference sequence). The full variable domain, in which reference TRBV5-4 and TRBJ1-2 provide the parts outside the CDR3, is ETGVTQSPTHLIKTRGQQVTLRCSSQSGHNTVSWYQQALGQGPQFIFQYYREEENGRGNFPPRFSGLQFPNYSSELNVNALELDDSALYLCASSSAGGYGYTFGSGTRLTVV.

The genes are TRBV19 and TRBJ2-2; D not resolved. Germline V gives CDR1 LNHDA, CDR2 SQIVND (reference sequence). With 5 bases removed from V and 1 base from J, the gap between germline ends came to 20 bases. The CDR3 is 18 residues long. The CDR3: CASSFGSYPPLNTGELFF. CDR3 in DNA: TGTGCCAGTAGTTTCGGGTCCTATCCACCCTTGAACACCGGGGAGCTGTTTTTT.

The chain joins TRBV21-1 to TRBJ1-6; the table's D call, TRBD1, was not checked against the DNA. TRBV21-1 is a pseudogene locus. The CDR3 is 16 amino acids. The chain's CDR3 is CASSFQSWGSNSPLHF. CDR3 nucleotides: TGTGCCAGCAGCTTCCAATCATGGGGCTCGAATTCACCCCTCCACTTT.

The J gene is TRBJ1-1, the V gene TRBV10-1, with D unclear. Germline V CDR1 and CDR2: WNHNN, SYGVQD (reference sequence). CDR3 size: 14 residues. Between the trimmed V and J ends, which lost 3 bases and 3 bases, there was a span of 11 bases. The CDR3 protein is CASSDRRQHTEAFF. The CDR3 DNA sequence: TGCGCCAGCAGTGATCGGAGGCAGCACACTGAAGCTTTCTTT.

This clone occurred a few times. This rearrangement joins TRBV5-1 to TRBJ2-2; D gene unclear. Trimming shortened V by 7 bases and J by 7 bases, and 17 bases separated the two germline ends. The CDR3 is 14 residues long. Germline values: CDR1 SGHRS, CDR2 YFSETQ. CDR3 DNA: TGCGCCAGCTCCCAACAGCCTCTGAGCGGGGAGCTGTTTTTT. Amino acid sequence: CASSQQPLSGELFF. The complete variable domain, with remaining parts taken from reference TRBV5-1 and TRBJ2-2, reads KAGVTQTPRYLIKTRGQQVTLSCSPISGHRSVSWYQQTPGQGLQFLFEYFSETQRNKGNFPGRFSGRQFSNSRSEMNVSTLELGDSALYLCASSQQPLSGELFFGEGSRLTVL.

The CDR3 loop is CSVGQGSEQPQHF. As DNA, the CDR3 is TGCAGCGTTGGACAGGGGTCGGAACAGCCCCAGCATTTT. This rearrangement joins TRBV29-1 to TRBJ1-5; 8 bases map to TRBD1. CDR1 and CDR2 from the germline V gene are SQVTM and ANQGSEA. Losses at the gene ends were 4 bases for V and 7 bases for J; bases not matched to a gene: 6. The CDR3 consists of 13 residues.

The chain employs TRBV13 and TRBJ2-7; maybe TRBD2 (7 bases). Germline lookup yields CDR1 PRHDT and CDR2 FYEKMQ (reference sequence). This CDR3 is built from 15 residues. The V and J ends lost 5 bases and 0 bases respectively, with 14 bases between them. The CDR3 spells CASSEQGGSSYEQYF. The DNA for the CDR3 is TGTGCCAGCAGCGAACAGGGCGGGAGCTCCTACGAGCAGTACTTC.

V gene TRBV27 combines with J gene TRBJ2-1; 14 nucleotides line up with TRBD2. The V gene end was trimmed by 5 bases and the J gene end by 9 bases; junction bases not matched to a gene: 21. This CDR3 is 20 amino acids long. Per germline, CDR1 MNHEY and CDR2 SMNVEV (reference sequence). Written as DNA, the CDR3 is TGTGCCAGCAGTCGTATCGTCCCGGGACTAGCGGGAGCGCCAGGGAGTGAGCAGTTCTTC. Protein sequence: CASSRIVPGLAGAPGSEQFF.

The chain combines TRBV5-1 with TRBJ2-2, with TRBD1 identical over 8 bases. V was pared by 3 bases and J by 6 bases, with 7 bases of the junction left unmatched. This CDR3 region has 15 residues. CDR1 and CDR2 from the germline V gene are SGHRS and YFSETQ. CDR3 residues: CASSSGQGSAGELFF. Written as DNA, the CDR3 is TGCGCCAGCAGCTCCGGACAGGGATCGGCCGGGGAGCTGTTTTTT.

The chain uses TRBV7-3 and TRBJ1-1; D is undetermined. The ends were cut back, 3 bases at V and 5 bases at J, with 10 bases in the middle. The CDR3 is 13 amino acids. Looked up from germline, CDR1 is SGHTA and CDR2 is FQGTGA. The chain's CDR3 is CASSLRVETEAFF. The DNA for the CDR3 is TGTGCCAGCAGCTTGAGGGTTGAGACTGAAGCTTTCTTT.

The rearrangement uses TRBV29-1 and TRBJ1-2; maybe TRBD1 (6 bases). CDR1 and CDR2 (germline): SQVTM, ANQGSEA. The CDR3 runs 13 residues. V gave up 4 bases and J gave up 4 bases, with 13 bases separating them. Here the CDR3 reads CSVVGRDTYGYTF. The CDR3 nucleotides read TGCAGCGTTGTAGGTCGGGACACCTATGGCTACACCTTC.

The chain combines TRBV28 with TRBJ2-5; a possible D gene is TRBD1 (6 bases). V gave up 4 bases and J gave up 2 bases, with 14 bases separating them. The CDR3 has 15 residues. Germline V gene sequence: CDR1 MDHEN, CDR2 SYDVKM. The CDR3: CASSSRGKLQETQYF. The CDR3 DNA is TGTGCCAGCAGTTCAAGGGGGAAATTACAAGAGACCCAGTACTTC.

This clone came up a few times. The chain uses TRBV19 and TRBJ1-2, with D maybe TRBD1 (6 bases). The CDR3 is made up of 14 amino acids. Trimming removed 4 bases from V and 1 base from J, with 10 bases in between. The germline gives CDR1 LNHDA, CDR2 SQIVND (reference sequence). The CDR3 is CASSTGQLNYGYTF. CDR3 nucleotide sequence: TGTGCCAGTAGTACTGGACAGCTTAACTATGGCTACACCTTC.

This sequence joins TRBV3-1 (or the pseudogene TRBV3-2) and TRBJ2-3; TRBD1 matches 7 bases. Germline CDR1 reads LGHDT; CDR2 reads YNNKEL (reference sequence). V trimming: 1 base; J trimming: 0 bases; junction bases outside the gene matches: 7. The CDR3 is 17 amino acids. In DNA, the CDR3 is TGTGCCAGCAGCCAAGGCTCAGGGGGTCCTAGCACAGATACGCAGTATTTT. Translating it yields CASSQGSGGPSTDTQYF.

The V call is TRBV6-1, the J call TRBJ2-7; the match to TRBD2 covers 7 bases. The V segment lost 2 bases and the J segment 6 bases; nucleotides outside the gene matches: 10. CDR3 length: 15 residues. CDR1 MNHNS and CDR2 SASEGT come from the germline V gene. The CDR3 loop reads CASSEYASGKGEQYF. The CDR3 DNA reads as TGTGCCAGCAGTGAATACGCTAGCGGTAAAGGCGAGCAGTACTTC.

This clone was seen more than once but under ten times. The chain is built from TRBV28 and TRBJ2-3, with 8 nucleotides matching TRBD2. CDR1 and CDR2 from the germline V gene are MDHEN and SYDVKM. The CDR3 runs to 17 residues. Trimming removed 0 bases from V and 1 base from J; junction bases left unmatched: 6. In nucleotides, the CDR3 is TGTGCCAGCAGTTTATGGGGTAGCGGGGCCGGCACAGATACGCAGTATTTT. Amino acid sequence: CASSLWGSGAGTDTQYF.

The chain links TRBV9 to TRBJ2-5; tentative D call: TRBD2 (5 bases). Germline CDR1 SGDLS, CDR2 YYNGEE. Trimming pared 4 bases from V and 4 bases from J, leaving 20 bases between. This CDR3 comprises 16 residues. CDR3 nucleotides: TGTGCCAGCAGCCCGGGAACCGGGTCTTGGGGAGAGACCCAGTACTTC. This translates into CASSPGTGSWGETQYF.

The rearrangement joins TRBV19 to TRBJ2-7; a weak D match, TRBD2 (6 bases). The germline V gene encodes CDR1 LNHDA and CDR2 SQIVND (reference sequence). The length of the CDR3 is 16 residues. Trimming left V 1 base short and J 2 bases short, with 15 bases between. CDR3 DNA sequence: TGTGCCAGTAGTATAGGTCGGCTAGCGAAAACCTACGAGCAGTACTTC. Amino acids: CASSIGRLAKTYEQYF.

This chain uses TRBV11-2 with TRBJ2-2, with TRBD1 as a possible D gene (5 bases). The CDR3 runs 13 residues. Germline V lookup: CDR1 SGHAT, CDR2 FQNNGV. The ends were cut back, 4 bases at V and 6 bases at J, with 9 bases in the middle. CDR3 sequence reads: CASSSRVAGELFF. The CDR3 DNA is TGTGCCAGCAGCTCCAGGGTAGCCGGGGAGCTGTTTTTT.

This rearrangement joins TRBV7-3 to TRBJ1-6; D possibly corresponds to TRBD1 (5 bases). There are 14 residues in the CDR3. V was cut by 2 bases and J by 8 bases, with 10 bases left in between. Germline CDR1 reads SGHTA; CDR2 reads FQGTGA. In DNA, the CDR3 is TGTGCCAGCAGCTTAGTTTGGGGGGATTCACCCCTCCACTTT. Translating gives CASSLVWGDSPLHF.

The CDR3 coding sequence is TGTGCCAGCAGCCCCCGGGACAACAATCAGCCCCAGCATTTT. Encoded protein: CASSPRDNNQPQHF. The chain joins TRBV9 to TRBJ1-5; possible D gene TRBD1, 6 bases. Germline loops: CDR1 SGDLS, CDR2 YYNGEE. This CDR3 region has 14 residues. V gave up 4 bases and J gave up 3 bases, with 11 bases separating them.

The V call is TRBV27, the J call TRBJ1-1; D is unclear. The germline gives CDR1 MNHEY, CDR2 SMNVEV (reference sequence). The CDR3 is 13 residues long. V lost 1 base, J lost 2 bases, and 5 bases lay in between. The CDR3 region is CASSLFRNTEAFF. The CDR3 coding sequence is TGTGCCAGCAGTTTATTCAGAAACACTGAAGCTTTCTTT.

The J gene is TRBJ1-1, the V gene TRBV29-1; a possible D gene is TRBD1 (6 bases). This CDR3 is built from 13 residues. Germline lookup yields CDR1 SQVTM and CDR2 ANQGSEA. Deletions cut 7 bases from V and 3 bases from J, with 15 bases between. CDR3 coding DNA: TGCAGCGCCTACGGGGGGGCGGACACTGAAGCTTTCTTT. Its protein is CSAYGGADTEAFF.

The chain recombines TRBV5-1 with TRBJ2-2; D may be TRBD1 (7 bases). Germline-derived CDR1 and CDR2 are SGHRS and YFSETQ. The CDR3 is made up of 16 amino acids. Trimming shortened V by 4 bases and J by 6 bases, and 19 bases separated the two germline ends. The CDR3 sequence: CASSKSDREDAGELFF. The DNA of the CDR3 is TGCGCCAGCAGCAAATCCGACAGGGAGGACGCCGGGGAGCTGTTTTTT.

The chain couples TRBV11-3 to TRBJ2-2; D not resolved. CDR1 is SGHNT, CDR2 YENEEA, per germline. V was cut by 5 bases and J by 5 bases, with 6 bases left in between. The length of the CDR3 is 12 residues. The CDR3 loop is CASSPLTGELFF. The CDR3 nucleotides read TGTGCCAGCAGCCCCCTTACCGGGGAGCTGTTTTTT.

The rearrangement links TRBV2 to TRBJ2-3; D is unresolved. The CDR3 covers 14 residues. V lost 6 bases and J lost 0, with 10 bases in between. Germline V gene data show CDR1 as SNHLY and CDR2 as FYNNEI. This CDR3 reads CASRVARSTDTQYF. For the CDR3, the DNA is TGTGCCAGCAGAGTCGCGCGTAGCACAGATACGCAGTATTTT.

This chain joins TRBV5-8 and TRBJ1-1; 7 nucleotides agree with TRBD1. The germline gives CDR1 SGHTS, CDR2 YDEGEE. This CDR3 contains 13 residues. Trimming cost V 4 bases and J 7 bases; bases outside gene matches: 7. CDR3 residues: CASSTLGQLEAFF. As DNA, the CDR3 is TGTGCCAGCAGCACTTTGGGACAGCTTGAAGCTTTCTTT.

The chain couples TRBV6-2 or TRBV6-3 to TRBJ2-5; D possibly corresponds to TRBD2 (6 bases). V lost 6 bases and J 5 bases, leaving 22 bases between the germline ends. The germline V gene encodes CDR1 MNHEY and CDR2 SVGEGT. The CDR3 covers 16 residues. The CDR3 DNA sequence: TGTGCCAGCAGCCTCATGACTAGTAGGGCCAGTGAGACCCAGTACTTC. It translates to CASSLMTSRASETQYF.